What follows are 5 T cell receptor beta chains derived from one specimen sequenced in a study of cytomegalovirus exposure and HLA in healthy donors. It was with 60 Vbeta and 13 Jbeta primers that the PCR ran. Sequencing used immunoSEQ multiplex PCR; TCRdb keeps in-frame clones, though not all of them. The repertoire includes over 150,000 clones, around 83% of them detected once, and roughly 1.6% sits in the top ten. The sequencing input was PBMCs. The receptors shown here come from a man between 45 and 60 years old in good health and CMV-seronegative.

J is TRBJ1-2 and V is TRBV28; D is undetermined. There are 14 residues in the CDR3. In germline, CDR1 is MDHEN, CDR2 SYDVKM. Trimming stripped 4 bases from V and 5 bases from J, with 14 bases between. The CDR3 spells CASSSSDITYGYTF. The CDR3 DNA reads as TGTGCCAGCAGTTCATCCGACATAACATATGGCTACACCTTC.

This clone came up once. V usage is TRBV7-3 and J usage is TRBJ2-2; 7 bases are shared with TRBD1. J was trimmed by 2 bases and V by 4 bases; bases with no gene match: 10. Germline CDR1 reads SGHTA; CDR2 reads FQGTGA. This CDR3 has 17 residues. The CDR3 coding sequence is TGTGCCAGCAGCTCTCTGGGCGGACAGGATAACACCGGGGAGCTGTTTTTT. This codes for CASSSLGGQDNTGELFF.

V is TRBV19 and J is TRBJ2-5; 10 nucleotides agree with TRBD1. Trimming at V came to 9 bases and at J to 2 bases, leaving 9 bases not matched to a gene. The V gene's germline CDR1 is LNHDA and CDR2 SQIVND (reference sequence). The CDR3 length is 15 residues. CDR3 coding DNA: TGTGCCAGCGAAAAAGGACAGGGGGTTCAAGAGACCCAGTACTTC. Residues: CASEKGQGVQETQYF.

Only a few counts were recorded for this clone. The gene calls are TRBV4-3 and TRBJ1-4, with D perhaps matching TRBD1 (5 bases). CDR1 is LGHNA and CDR2 is YSLEER in the germline V gene. The CDR3 spans 16 residues. The V gene lost 0 bases and the J gene lost 5 bases, with 13 bases spanning the gap. CDR3 in DNA: TGCGCCAGCAGCCAAGAACTCGCAGGGAGGAATGAAAAACTGTTTTTT. Amino acid sequence: CASSQELAGRNEKLFF.

The rearrangement joins TRBV9 to TRBJ2-6, with 10 bases lining up with TRBD1. V lost 2 bases, J lost 3 bases, and 8 bases stayed unmatched. The CDR3 has 18 residues. Germline loops: CDR1 SGDLS, CDR2 YYNGEE. For the CDR3, the DNA is TGTGCCAGCAGCGTCCGGGACAGGGGTATAGGTGGGGCCAACGTCCTGACTTTC. It encodes CASSVRDRGIGGANVLTF.